This T cell receptor beta chain was recovered during a study of brain T cells in children with intractable seizures. At least one anti-epileptic drug was given before surgery. The assay was immunoSEQ multiplex PCR, and TCRdb's table has in-frame clones only and misses some. The sample contains just under 65,000 clones, about 96% of which appear only once. Study-level points and caveats: Only CDR3 sequence similarity suggested viral specificity, without known HCMV serostatus.

The germline CDR1 and CDR2 sequences are SNHLY and FYNNEI. Trimming shortened V by 7 bases and J by 5 bases, and 8 bases separated the two germline ends. The CDR3 spans 11 residues. As regards this clone: Its antigen remains unidentified.

The clonotype comes from a boy younger than two with focal cortical dysplasia and intractable seizures. The chain carries TRBV2 and TRBJ2-5; D remains ambiguous. Sample: peripheral blood, taken at surgery. The CDR3 sequence is CASMLPETQYF. CDR3 DNA sequence: TGTGCCAGCATGCTACCTGAGACCCAGTACTTC. Based on the CDR3 plus reference TRBV2 and TRBJ2-5, the full variable domain is EPEVTQTPSHQVTQMGQEVILRCVPISNHLYFYWYRQILGQKVEFLVSFYNNEISEKSEIFDDQFSVERPDGSNFTLKIRSTKLEDSAMYFCASMLPETQYFGPGTRLLVL.